This T cell receptor beta chain was sequenced for a study of T cell responses to AZD1222 COVID-19 vaccine. Study-level results: Seropositivity was recorded at baseline in only 6 or 7 AZD1222 recipients. Spike-specific TCR breadth rose after two AZD1222 doses, and depth rose as well. Donor demographics were predominantly white British with a female majority; clonal diversity may be underestimated. Spike was spanned by vaccine-associated CD4 TCRs, with dominance at 160-218 and 743-854.

A remark on this clone: Antigen specificity is unknown.

Assay: immunoSEQ multiplex PCR; the TCRdb copy retains only in-frame clones and omits some. Seen here are 150,000 to 200,000 clones, 75% to 90% observed once, and the top ten hold 3.5% to 4.5%. This CDR3 has 16 residues. The germline CDR1 and CDR2 sequences are SGHTA and FQGNSA. Germline trimming cut 4 bases from V and 3 bases from J; bases unmatched to any gene: 9. The sample consisted of peripheral blood, taken 28 days after the second dose of the MenACWY control vaccine. This TCR came from an adult who received the MenACWY meningococcal vaccine as a control. The chain recombines TRBV7-2 with TRBJ2-1, with 7 positions matching TRBD1. CDR3 residues: CASSSQGTVHYNEQFF. The CDR3 DNA reads TGTGCCAGCAGCTCTCAAGGGACAGTACACTACAATGAGCAGTTCTTC.